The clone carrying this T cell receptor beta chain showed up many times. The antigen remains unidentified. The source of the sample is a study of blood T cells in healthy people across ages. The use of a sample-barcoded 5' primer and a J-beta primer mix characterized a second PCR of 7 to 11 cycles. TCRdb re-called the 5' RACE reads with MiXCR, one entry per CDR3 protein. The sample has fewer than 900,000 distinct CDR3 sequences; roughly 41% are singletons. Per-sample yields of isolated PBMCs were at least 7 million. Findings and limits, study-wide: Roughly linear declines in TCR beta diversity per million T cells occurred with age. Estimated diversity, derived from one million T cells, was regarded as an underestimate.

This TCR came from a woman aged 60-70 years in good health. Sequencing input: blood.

CDR3 amino acids: CASSQDGTSGRIGYEQYF. DNA for the CDR3: TGTGCCAGCAGCCAAGACGGGACTAGCGGGAGGATAGGCTACGAGCAGTACTTC. V usage is TRBV4-2 and J usage is TRBJ2-7, with 15 bases identical to TRBD2. This CDR3 spans 18 amino acids. Germline V gives CDR1 LGHNA, CDR2 YNFKEQ. V trimming: 0 bases; J trimming: 3 bases; junction bases outside the gene matches: 6.